These 21 T cell receptor beta chains share one sample of origin, sequenced in a study of T cell repertoires in aging, cancer and after chemotherapy. Peripheral blood genomic DNA, not sorted cells or RNA, was the template. Rearranged V-D-J TRB sequences were amplified with a mixed TRB-A/B primer pool. TCRdb redid the calling of the multiplex PCR reads with MiXCR, one entry per CDR3 protein. The sample holds 1,200 or so distinct CDR3 sequences; 25% are singletons and the top ten take approximately 30%. Sequenced input: blood. Receptor source: a human donor with a solid tumor.

The genes are TRBV7-2 and TRBJ2-3, with D possibly called TRBD1 or TRBD2 (5 bases each). Germline V gene data show CDR1 as SGHTA and CDR2 as FQGNSA. The CDR3 runs to 16 residues. V was clipped by 5 bases and J by 0 bases, with 15 bases between them. The CDR3 DNA sequence: TGTGCCAGCAGCACGAAGCCGGGACGGAGCACAGATACGCAGTATTTT. Translated: CASSTKPGRSTDTQYF.

In its sample, this clonotype is large. CDR3 amino acids: CSVGPAASGANVLTF. The CDR3, as DNA: TGCAGCGTTGGGCCAGCAGCCTCTGGGGCCAACGTCCTGACTTTC. This chain links TRBV29-1 with TRBJ2-6; D not certain. The germline V and J ends were trimmed by 4 bases and 0 bases, with 10 bases remaining between them. The CDR3 has 15 amino acids. The germline V gene has CDR1 SQVTM and CDR2 ANQGSEA.

This clonotype is labeled large. CDR3 coding DNA: TGTGCCAGCAGTTACTCCGCAGCTAACTATGGCTACACCTTC. It encodes CASSYSAANYGYTF. V is TRBV6-5 and J is TRBJ1-2; D gene uncertain. Looked up from germline, CDR1 is MNHEY and CDR2 is SVGAGI. V was clipped by 0 bases and J by 0 bases, with 5 bases between them. CDR3 length: 14 amino acids.

V and J are TRBV28 and TRBJ2-3; D is uncertain. The germline gives CDR1 MDHEN, CDR2 SYDVKM. Between the trimmed V and J ends, which lost 6 bases and 2 bases, there was a span of 9 bases. The CDR3 has 13 residues. CDR3 residues: CASSSRPTDTQYF. Here the CDR3 DNA reads TGTGCCAGCAGCTCTAGGCCCACAGATACGCAGTATTTT.

This chain uses TRBV12-3 or TRBV12-4 with TRBJ1-4, with a tentative D call TRBD1 (6 bases). This CDR3 has 14 amino acids. V gave up 6 bases and J gave up 7 bases, with 15 bases separating them. CDR3 sequence: CASSPSGGREKLFF. CDR3 coding DNA: TGTGCCAGCAGCCCGTCGGGGGGGCGTGAAAAACTGTTTTTT.

V and J are TRBV28 and TRBJ2-3, with D possibly TRBD1 on 5 matching bases. Germline V gene lookup returns CDR1 MDHEN and CDR2 SYDVKM. CDR3 length: 14 amino acids. The V end was cut by 2 bases, the J end by 0 bases, with 6 bases between. CDR3 in amino acids: CASSLQGSTDTQYF. The CDR3, as DNA: TGTGCCAGCAGTTTACAGGGTAGCACAGATACGCAGTATTTT.

This clonotype was counted a few times. The chain links TRBV19 to TRBJ2-7; 8 bases align to TRBD1. The germline V gene has CDR1 LNHDA and CDR2 SQIVND (reference sequence). The CDR3 totals 18 residues. The J segment lost 0 bases and the V segment lost 4 bases, leaving 14 bases of the junction unmatched. The CDR3 region is CASSKGRGLEGSSYEQYF. Here the CDR3 DNA reads TGTGCCAGTAGTAAGGGCAGGGGGCTCGAGGGGTCCTCCTACGAGCAGTACTTC.

The chain couples TRBV14 to TRBJ1-1; possibly TRBD1 for D (5 bases). CDR3 length equals 13 residues. Trimming stripped 6 bases from V and 3 bases from J, with 11 bases between. Germline CDR1 SGHDN, CDR2 FVKESK. Here the CDR3 reads CASRARGDTEAFF. CDR3 DNA sequence: TGTGCCAGCAGAGCAAGAGGGGACACTGAAGCTTTCTTT. Full variable domain (missing parts from reference TRBV14 and TRBJ1-1): EAGVTQFPSHSVIEKGQTVTLRCDPISGHDNLYWYRRVMGKEIKFLLHFVKESKQDESGMPNNRFLAERTGGTYSTLKVQPAELEDSGVYFCASRARGDTEAFFGQGTRLTVV.

V usage is TRBV6-2 or TRBV6-3 and J usage is TRBJ1-6; no firm D call. V was pared by 6 bases and J by 3 bases, with 9 bases between. The CDR3 covers 14 residues. CDR1 is MNHEY and CDR2 is SVGEGT in the germline V gene. The CDR3, as DNA: TGTGCCAGCAGCCCGAGCTTCTATAATTCACCCCTCCACTTT. It codes for CASSPSFYNSPLHF.

The chain employs TRBV19 and TRBJ1-1; 7 bases align to TRBD1. Looked up from germline, CDR1 is LNHDA and CDR2 is SQIVND (reference sequence). The CDR3 runs to 14 residues. Unmatched junction bases numbered 9, after V lost 6 bases and J lost 5 bases. CDR3 in amino acids: CASRTRQGGTEAFF. The CDR3 coding sequence is TGTGCCAGTAGAACCCGACAGGGAGGTACTGAAGCTTTCTTT.

Relative to its sample, this clonotype is medium-sized. The V gene is TRBV5-5, the J gene TRBJ2-5; no definite D call. CDR1 and CDR2 from the germline V gene are SGHKS and YYEKEE (reference sequence). The CDR3 loop spans 13 amino acids. The V and J ends lost 5 bases and 2 bases respectively, with 10 bases between them. The CDR3 sequence: CASSNDEQETQYF. In DNA form, the CDR3 reads TGTGCCAGCAGTAACGACGAGCAAGAGACCCAGTACTTC. Together with reference TRBV5-5 and TRBJ2-5, the CDR3 gives the full variable domain: DAGVTQSPTHLIKTRGQQVTLRCSPISGHKSVSWYQQVLGQGPQFIFQYYEKEERGRGNFPDRFSARQFPNYSSELNVNALLLGDSALYLCASSNDEQETQYFGPGTRLLVL.

The chain employs TRBV12-3 or TRBV12-4 and TRBJ2-7; no definite D call. The CDR3 length is 11 residues. V shed 3 bases and J shed 6 bases, with 6 bases lying between them. The CDR3 bases are TGTGCCAGCAGTTTGAGACTCGAGCAGTACTTC. It specifies CASSLRLEQYF.

This clonotype was counted between two and nine times. The rearrangement uses TRBV7-9 and TRBJ2-2; the D is unclear. The V gene's germline CDR1 is SEHNR and CDR2 FQNEAQ (reference sequence). This CDR3 spans 12 amino acids. V shed 5 bases and J shed 7 bases, with 8 bases lying between them. CDR3: CASSRGFGELFF. The CDR3 nucleotides are TGTGCCAGCAGCCGAGGATTCGGGGAGCTGTTTTTT.

This clonotype was seen a handful of times. The chain has TRBV5-1 and TRBJ2-7, with a tentative D call TRBD1 (6 bases). In germline, CDR1 is SGHRS, CDR2 YFSETQ. The V and J ends lost 2 bases and 3 bases respectively, with 15 bases between them. This CDR3 contains 15 residues. The CDR3 nucleotides are TGCGCCAGCAGCTTAGACAGGCCCGTGCGCTACGAGCAGTACTTC. It specifies CASSLDRPVRYEQYF.

This clonotype was detected a few times. The chain has TRBV20-1 and TRBJ2-4, with 10 bases fitting TRBD1. The V segment lost 0 bases and the J segment 4 bases; nucleotides outside the gene matches: 6. Germline CDR1 is DFQATT and CDR2 is SNEGSKA (reference sequence). The CDR3 contains 16 residues. The CDR3 sequence: CSARDRTGGSKNIQYF. In DNA form, the CDR3 reads TGCAGTGCTAGAGATCGGACAGGGGGATCGAAAAACATTCAGTACTTC.

Relative to its sample, this clonotype is medium-sized. CDR3 DNA sequence: TGTGCCAGCAGTGACTCTTGGGGGGACTATGGCTACACCTTC. It yields the protein CASSDSWGDYGYTF. The chain couples TRBV6-4 to TRBJ1-2, with D perhaps matching TRBD1 (5 bases). V dropped 0 bases and J dropped 3 bases, with 8 bases sitting between them. The CDR3 is 14 residues long. In germline, CDR1 is MRHNA, CDR2 SNTAGT.

Judged by abundance, this clonotype is large. J is TRBJ2-1 and V is TRBV7-2, with 13 bases aligning to TRBD2. Unmatched junction bases numbered 4, after V lost 5 bases and J lost 6 bases. CDR1 and CDR2 (germline): SGHTA, FQGNSA. The CDR3 is 15 residues long. For the CDR3, the DNA is TGTGCCAGCAGCCCTGGACTAGCGGGGGCCAATGAGCAGTTCTTC. Translating it yields CASSPGLAGANEQFF.

This chain links TRBV29-1 with TRBJ1-4, with no clear D. CDR1 and CDR2 from the germline V gene are SQVTM and ANQGSEA. This CDR3 comprises 11 residues. The germline V and J ends were trimmed by 6 bases and 2 bases, with 4 bases remaining between them. The CDR3 sequence: CSVGTNEKLFF. The DNA for the CDR3 is TGCAGCGTGGGGACTAATGAAAAACTGTTTTTT.

The CDR3 coding sequence is TGTGCCAGCAGTCGGGAAAACCTCGAGTACTTC. This gives the protein CASSRENLEYF. The chain carries TRBV12-3 or TRBV12-4 and TRBJ2-7; a weak D match, TRBD2 (5 bases). Trimming took 5 bases from V and 11 from J, leaving 13 bases between them. CDR3 length: 11 residues.

The rearrangement links TRBV6-4 to TRBJ1-1; 10 bases map to TRBD1. This CDR3 has 15 amino acids. V shed 2 bases, J shed 1 base, and the junction held 1 base outside the gene matches. CDR1 and CDR2 (germline): MRHNA, SNTAGT. The CDR3 DNA sequence: TGTGCCAGCAGTGACGGGACAGGGGCGAACACTGAAGCTTTCTTT. It yields the protein CASSDGTGANTEAFF.

Within the sample, this clonotype is large (0.1 to 1%). The CDR3 DNA reads TGTGCCTGGAGTCAGGGGAATGGCTACACCTTC. It encodes CAWSQGNGYTF. V usage is TRBV30 and J usage is TRBJ1-2; tentatively, D is TRBD1 (6 bases). Looked up from germline, CDR1 is GTSNPN and CDR2 is SVGIG (reference sequence). The V end was cut by 2 bases, the J end by 6 bases, with 7 bases between. This CDR3 region has 11 residues.